A single sample is the source of the 25 T cell receptor beta chains below, sequenced in a study of early T cells in non-severe SARS-CoV-2 infection. TCRdb processed the 5' RACE reads anew with MiXCR; each CDR3 protein has one entry. This sample has approximately 70,000 distinct CDR3 sequences, with 9.5% to 15% found just once. Sequenced here: whole blood, sampled at baseline. All receptors come from an adult who was a healthcare worker with PCR-confirmed SARS-CoV-2 infection or an uninfected control (not recorded which).

The V gene is TRBV7-6, the J gene TRBJ1-1; possibly TRBD1 for D (6 bases). Trimming cost V 5 bases and J 1 base, with 14 bases left between them. The V gene's germline CDR1 is SGHVS and CDR2 FNYEAQ. The CDR3 sequence is 15 residues long. The CDR3 DNA follows: TGTGCCAGCAGCCCTAGGGGGGGCTCGAACACTGAAGCTTTCTTT. Translation: CASSPRGGSNTEAFF.

This clonotype was seen repeatedly, ten times or more. This chain connects TRBV6-5 to TRBJ2-1; D is unclear. V was shortened by 5 bases and J by 4 bases, with 9 bases between the two germline ends. Germline V CDR1 and CDR2: MNHEY, SVGAGI. The CDR3 length is 13 residues. CDR3 sequence reads: CASSGRSYNEQFF. The CDR3 DNA reads as TGTGCCAGCAGTGGCAGATCATACAATGAGCAGTTCTTC.

The chain employs TRBV7-2 and TRBJ2-2; the D gene is possibly TRBD2 (5 bases). Trimming shortened V by 5 bases and J by 3 bases, and 19 bases separated the two germline ends. This CDR3 has 17 amino acids. CDR1 and CDR2 (germline): SGHTA, FQGNSA. The CDR3 region is CASSLRAPNTYTGELFF. The CDR3 DNA is TGTGCCAGCAGCCTGAGGGCCCCCAATACCTACACCGGGGAGCTGTTTTTT.

The chain uses TRBV2 and TRBJ2-3; 9 positions agree with TRBD1. Trimming at V came to 5 bases and at J to 3 bases, leaving 6 bases not matched to a gene. This CDR3 contains 15 residues. CDR1 is SNHLY and CDR2 is FYNNEI in the germline V gene. In DNA, the CDR3 is TGTGCCAGCAGTCCACAGGGGGCGCCTACAGATACGCAGTATTTT. This sequence encodes CASSPQGAPTDTQYF.

This clonotype has a handful of counts. One junction end disagrees with the germline gene, perhaps due to a read error. The chain links TRBV20-1 to TRBJ2-7; D is unresolved. The CDR3 sequence is 10 residues long. In germline, CDR1 is DFQATT, CDR2 SNEGSKA (reference sequence). CDR3 nucleotides: TGCAGTGCTAGGGCGGACGAGGAGTACTTC. As protein: CSARADEEYF.

The chain has TRBV9 and TRBJ2-2; D might be TRBD2 (6 bases). The CDR3 contains 14 residues. Germline V gives CDR1 SGDLS, CDR2 YYNGEE. V lost 1 base and J 6 bases, leaving 10 bases between the germline ends. Written as DNA, the CDR3 is TGTGCCAGCAGCGTACTTCCTAGCGCCGGGGAGCTGTTTTTT. Encoded protein: CASSVLPSAGELFF.

This clonotype was picked up many times. The chain is built from TRBV6-5 and TRBJ2-5; D remains unclear. Germline CDR1 is MNHEY and CDR2 is SVGAGI. Trimming removed 0 bases at V and 7 bases at J, with 12 bases between. This CDR3 region has 14 residues. In nucleotides, the CDR3 is TGTGCCAGCAGTTACTCTGGCGGAGTCCTGACCCAGTACTTC. Its protein is CASSYSGGVLTQYF.

This clonotype was picked up a small number of times. The J gene is TRBJ2-5, the V gene TRBV7-9, with a weak D call TRBD1 (6 bases). Germline loops: CDR1 SEHNR, CDR2 FQNEAQ (reference sequence). The CDR3 contains 14 residues. The ends were cut back, 1 base at V and 4 bases at J, with 10 bases in the middle. CDR3 residues: CASSLGPRGETQYF. DNA of the CDR3: TGTGCCAGCAGCTTAGGACCCAGGGGAGAGACCCAGTACTTC.

This clonotype was recorded a few times. V usage is TRBV20-1 and J usage is TRBJ2-7, with 7 positions matching TRBD1. V shed 2 bases and J 0 bases; nucleotides not matched to a gene: 7. In germline, CDR1 is DFQATT, CDR2 SNEGSKA (reference sequence). The CDR3 is 15 amino acids. The CDR3 region is CSARSGTESSYEQYF. CDR3 nucleotide sequence: TGCAGTGCTAGATCCGGGACAGAAAGCTCCTACGAGCAGTACTTC.

The sample holds a few counts of this clonotype. One end of the junction is discordant with germline, which a read error may explain. The chain is built from TRBV6-1 and TRBJ2-1; no definite D call. Germline assignment: CDR1 MNHNS and CDR2 SASEGT. The CDR3 covers 16 residues. This CDR3 is CASIPMESATIPPRLF. CDR3 DNA sequence: TGTGCCAGCATCCCAATGGAGTCAGCCACCATCCCCCCCAGGCTCTTC.

The rearrangement uses TRBV28 and TRBJ2-7, with D tentatively TRBD2 (6 bases). The CDR3 contains 15 residues. Trimming left V 6 bases short and J 2 bases short, with 17 bases between. CDR1 and CDR2 (germline): MDHEN, SYDVKM. Here the CDR3 reads CASSRLGGSAYEQYF. The CDR3, as DNA: TGTGCCAGCAGCCGCCTGGGGGGTTCAGCCTACGAGCAGTACTTC. The full variable domain, in which reference TRBV28 and TRBJ2-7 provide the parts outside the CDR3, is DVKVTQSSRYLVKRTGEKVFLECVQDMDHENMFWYRQDPGLGLRLIYFSYDVKMKEKGDIPEGYSVSREKKERFSLILESASTNQTSMYLCASSRLGGSAYEQYFGPGTRLTVT.

This clonotype was counted between two and nine times. The genes are TRBV6-2 or TRBV6-3 and TRBJ2-5, with a tentative D call TRBD2 (5 bases). The CDR3 loop spans 14 amino acids. Germline V gene sequence: CDR1 MNHEY, CDR2 SVGEGT. Trimming left V 4 bases short and J 4 bases short, with 13 bases between. CDR3 region: CASSLSRAIETQYF. The DNA for the CDR3 is TGTGCCAGCAGTTTATCGCGGGCTATAGAGACCCAGTACTTC.

The chain is built from TRBV19 and TRBJ2-2; D is undetermined. The germline CDR1 and CDR2 sequences are LNHDA and SQIVND (reference sequence). The ends were cut back, 6 bases at V and 4 bases at J, with 12 bases in the middle. The CDR3 sequence is 14 residues long. This chain's CDR3 is CASSPITLTGELFF. The CDR3 nucleotides read TGTGCCAGTAGCCCTATAACACTCACCGGGGAGCTGTTTTTT.

V and J are TRBV20-1 and TRBJ2-7; no definite D call. Trimming removed 5 bases from V and 4 bases from J, with 6 bases in between. The CDR3 has 10 residues. Germline V gene data show CDR1 as DFQATT and CDR2 as SNEGSKA (reference sequence). CDR3 region: CSAYKYEQYF. The DNA for the CDR3 is TGCAGTGCTTACAAATACGAGCAGTACTTC.

This chain connects TRBV7-6 to TRBJ2-2; no clear D gene. The germline V and J ends were trimmed by 3 bases and 7 bases, with 12 bases remaining between them. The CDR3 spans 14 residues. CDR1 is SGHVS, CDR2 FNYEAQ, per germline. The CDR3 DNA reads TGTGCCAGCAGCTTGGGTGAGCCGGGCGGGGAGCTGTTTTTT. It yields the protein CASSLGEPGGELFF.

J is TRBJ2-3 and V is TRBV20-1; a possible D gene is TRBD1 (6 bases). In germline, CDR1 is DFQATT, CDR2 SNEGSKA (reference sequence). Trimming took 2 bases from V and 3 from J, leaving 15 bases between them. CDR3 length: 15 residues. CDR3 region: CSARTGTPRTDTQYF. The CDR3 coding sequence is TGCAGTGCTAGAACAGGGACACCGAGAACAGATACGCAGTATTTT.

This clonotype is labeled medium-sized. The chain uses TRBV7-6 and TRBJ1-1, with 10 nucleotides matching TRBD1. V lost 2 bases to trimming and J lost 2 bases; unmatched junction nucleotides: 2. In germline, CDR1 is SGHVS, CDR2 FNYEAQ. This CDR3 comprises 15 residues. As DNA, the CDR3 is TGTGCCAGCAGCTTAAGGGACAGGGGCAACACTGAAGCTTTCTTT. Translating gives CASSLRDRGNTEAFF.

This clonotype has only a few counts. The rearrangement joins TRBV20-1 to TRBJ1-2, with 8 bases that match TRBD1. Germline lookup yields CDR1 DFQATT and CDR2 SNEGSKA (reference sequence). This CDR3 spans 14 amino acids. V lost 3 bases and J lost 12; bases outside the gene matches: 15. The CDR3: CSARSALGTGVDTF. The CDR3 DNA reads as TGCAGTGCTAGGTCGGCGTTAGGGACAGGCGTCGACACCTTC.

In this sample, this clonotype turned up many times. The chain combines TRBV7-9 with TRBJ2-1; D tentatively fits TRBD1 or TRBD2 (5 bases each). V was shortened by 7 bases and J by 4 bases, with 14 bases between the two germline ends. Germline loops: CDR1 SEHNR, CDR2 FQNEAQ (reference sequence). The CDR3 runs to 14 residues. CDR3 amino acids: CASTGGPDYNEQFF. CDR3 in DNA: TGTGCCAGCACTGGGGGACCGGATTACAATGAGCAGTTCTTC.

This clonotype occurred a few times. J is TRBJ2-7 and V is TRBV28; D ambiguous. The CDR3 covers 11 residues. Per germline, CDR1 MDHEN and CDR2 SYDVKM. V was shortened by 8 bases and J by 5 bases, with 10 bases between the two germline ends. Here the CDR3 reads CASAPRDEQYF. The CDR3 nucleotides read TGTGCCAGCGCACCACGTGACGAGCAGTACTTC.

This clonotype was recorded many times. The chain is built from TRBV20-1 and TRBJ1-2; the D is unclear. The CDR3 consists of 11 residues. Between the trimmed V and J ends, which lost 0 bases and 4 bases, there was a span of 3 bases. The germline CDR1 and CDR2 sequences are DFQATT and SNEGSKA (reference sequence). For the CDR3, the DNA is TGCAGTGCTAGAGAATCCTATGGCTACACCTTC. Amino acid sequence: CSARESYGYTF.

The chain combines TRBV19 with TRBJ1-2, with D perhaps TRBD1 (6 bases). V lost 9 bases and J 1 base, leaving 12 bases between the germline ends. CDR3 length: 13 residues. Germline V lookup: CDR1 LNHDA, CDR2 SQIVND (reference sequence). CDR3 region: CASAGQLNYGYTF. Here the CDR3 DNA reads TGTGCCAGCGCGGGACAACTTAACTATGGCTACACCTTC.

As DNA, the CDR3 is TGTGCCAGCAACTATGGGCGGGGGAACACCGGGGAGCTGTTTTTT. Its translation is CASNYGRGNTGELFF. The V call is TRBV2, the J call TRBJ2-2, with D maybe TRBD2 (6 bases). The CDR3 is 15 amino acids. CDR1 and CDR2 from the germline V gene are SNHLY and FYNNEI. V was cut by 7 bases and J by 1 base, with 13 bases left in between.

Ten or more counts support this clonotype. The J gene is TRBJ1-1, the V gene TRBV11-2, with no clear D. Trimming took off 4 bases at V and 4 bases at J, with 13 bases between the two ends. The CDR3 is made up of 14 amino acids. CDR1 SGHAT and CDR2 FQNNGV come from the germline V gene. The DNA for the CDR3 is TGTGCCAGCAGCTCAACCGCTATAGGCACTGAAGCTTTCTTT. As protein: CASSSTAIGTEAFF. The full variable domain, completed using reference TRBV11-2 and TRBJ1-1, is EAGVAQSPRYKIIEKRQSVAFWCNPISGHATLYWYQQILGQGPKLLIQFQNNGVVDDSQLPKDRFSAERLKGVDSTLKIQPAKLEDSAVYLCASSSTAIGTEAFFGQGTRLTVV.

This clonotype was found many times. This chain connects TRBV7-2 to TRBJ1-6, with D uncertain. CDR1 is SGHTA and CDR2 is FQGNSA in the germline V gene. V was cut by 5 bases and J by 7 bases, with 15 bases left in between. The CDR3 length is 15 residues. The CDR3 DNA sequence: TGTGCCAGCAGCCCCCCCTACCTCGAAAATTCACCCCTCCACTTT. It specifies CASSPPYLENSPLHF.